This T cell receptor (beta chain) was observed in a study of blood T cell repertoires in COVID-19. Whole-study context: There were acute and convalescent COVID-19 samples, and they came from the United States, Italy and Spain.

The CDR3 sequence is 13 residues long. The V segment lost 4 bases and the J segment 11 bases; nucleotides outside the gene matches: 9. Germline lookup yields CDR1 SQVTM and CDR2 ANQGSEA. Only in-frame clones appear in the TCRdb table, and some are missing; sequencing was by immunoSEQ multiplex PCR. Of 200,000 to 300,000 clones listed, 70% to 90% are singletons. Sample: peripheral blood. The sequence derives from a man younger than 30 with active or convalescent COVID-19. The V gene is TRBV29-1, the J gene TRBJ1-4, with 8 bases aligning to TRBD1. The CDR3, as DNA: TGCAGCGTTGCCGACACAGGGGGGGGGAAACTGTTTTTT. Translation: CSVADTGGGKLFF.